One sample yielded the 10 T cell receptor beta chains listed below, sequenced in a study of T cells after yellow fever vaccination. MiXCR, run by TCRdb on the 5' RACE reads, gives a single entry per CDR3 protein. The data show 300,000 to 450,000 distinct CDR3 sequences, with approximately 6% seen just once and about 15% held by the top ten. Sequenced here: PBMCs, sampled 5 days after the yellow fever booster vaccination. The origin of the receptors is a man aged 25 to 45 who received the YFV17D yellow fever vaccine.

This clonotype was seen repeatedly, ten times or more. This sequence joins TRBV7-9 and TRBJ2-1; the match to TRBD2 covers 9 bases. The CDR3 length is 15 residues. With 4 bases clipped from V and 0 bases from J, the junction kept 1 base outside the gene matches. Germline loops: CDR1 SEHNR, CDR2 FQNEAQ (reference sequence). For the CDR3, the DNA is TGTGCCAGCAGCTCTAGCGGGAACTCCTACAATGAGCAGTTCTTC. This encodes CASSSSGNSYNEQFF.

This clonotype was recorded a few times. The genes are TRBV12-3 or TRBV12-4 and TRBJ1-2; 8 bases align to TRBD1. The V and J ends lost 4 bases and 4 bases, in that order; junction bases with no gene match: 2. This CDR3 spans 13 amino acids. The CDR3 DNA reads as TGTGCCAGCAGTTGGACAGGGCCCTATGGCTACACCTTC. It encodes CASSWTGPYGYTF.

The chain employs TRBV7-9 and TRBJ2-1, with D perhaps matching TRBD2 (6 bases). CDR1 is SEHNR and CDR2 is FQNEAQ in the germline V gene (reference sequence). Trimming took 1 base from V and 8 from J, leaving 15 bases between them. CDR3 length: 15 amino acids. The CDR3, as DNA: TGTGCCAGCAGCTTAGAGTGGGGGGAGGTCGATGAGCAGTTCTTC. It specifies CASSLEWGEVDEQFF.

This clonotype was seen a few times. The chain combines TRBV29-1 with TRBJ1-2; tentative D call: TRBD1 (6 bases). V dropped 2 bases and J dropped 6 bases, with 13 bases sitting between them. Germline loops: CDR1 SQVTM, CDR2 ANQGSEA. The CDR3 loop spans 13 amino acids. CDR3 nucleotide sequence: TGCAGCGTTGAAAAGGGGGTGGGTGATGGCTACACCTTC. This encodes CSVEKGVGDGYTF.

This sequence joins TRBV5-1 and TRBJ2-7; no clear D. The germline V gene has CDR1 SGHRS and CDR2 YFSETQ. CDR3 length equals 14 residues. The germline V and J ends were trimmed by 4 bases and 1 base, with 12 bases remaining between them. This CDR3 reads CASSPPLESYEQYF. DNA of the CDR3: TGCGCCAGCAGCCCCCCCTTGGAGTCCTACGAGCAGTACTTC.

This clonotype has ten or more counts. This rearrangement joins TRBV4-2 to TRBJ2-7, with TRBD2 as a possible D gene (5 bases). Germline CDR1 LGHNA, CDR2 YNFKEQ. Deletions cut 2 bases from V and 2 bases from J, with 10 bases between. The CDR3 is 14 amino acids. CDR3 nucleotides: TGTGCCAGCAGCCAAATGACTACAACCTACGAGCAGTACTTC. It is translated as CASSQMTTTYEQYF.

This clonotype was seen many times. V and J are TRBV12-3 or TRBV12-4 and TRBJ1-4; D is uncertain. V gave up 5 bases and J gave up 4 bases, with 2 bases separating them. This CDR3 is built from 11 residues. CDR3 coding DNA: TGTGCCAGCAGTCATAATGAAAAACTGTTTTTT. It codes for CASSHNEKLFF.

With respect to this clonotype: A read error may produce the germline difference seen at one junction end. DNA of the CDR3: TGTGCCAGCAGCACAGTTAGGGGGACAGGGGAGGCCTTC. This codes for CASSTVRGTGEAF. The chain joins TRBV11-2 to TRBJ2-1; TRBD1 matches at 10 bases. This CDR3 is 13 amino acids long. Germline CDR1 and CDR2: SGHAT and FQNNGV.

This clonotype was observed many times. The chain employs TRBV9 and TRBJ2-1; 14 positions match TRBD2. Trimming removed 0 bases from V and 9 bases from J; junction bases left unmatched: 2. The CDR3 consists of 15 residues. Germline lookup yields CDR1 SGDLS and CDR2 YYNGEE. The CDR3 DNA sequence: TGTGCCAGCAGCGTAGGACTAGCGGGAGGGGGTGAGCAGTTCTTC. Translating gives CASSVGLAGGGEQFF. Combining the CDR3 with reference TRBV9 and TRBJ2-1 gives the whole variable domain DSGVTQTPKHLITATGQRVTLRCSPRSGDLSVYWYQQSLDQGLQFLIQYYNGEERAKGNILERFSAQQFPDLHSELNLSSLELGDSALYFCASSVGLAGGGEQFFGPGTRLTVL.

The J gene is TRBJ2-7, the V gene TRBV6-1; the D gene is possibly TRBD2 (5 bases). The germline CDR1 and CDR2 sequences are MNHNS and SASEGT. V dropped 7 bases and J dropped 0 bases, with 13 bases sitting between them. The CDR3 spans 14 residues. The CDR3 sequence: CASTVSESSYEQYF. The CDR3 DNA is TGTGCCAGCACCGTTAGCGAGAGCTCCTACGAGCAGTACTTC.